Listed below are T cell receptor beta chains from one sample, sequenced in a study of blood T cell repertoires in COVID-19. Repertoires were generated with immunoSEQ multiplex PCR, while TCRdb's copy carries only in-frame clones and drops some. The sample includes around 230,000 clones, approximately 88% of them seen just once. The sequenced sample consisted of PBMCs or T cells enriched from blood (not recorded which). The receptors shown here come from a woman aged 40 to 50 with acute COVID-19. CDR3s include the opening cysteine and the closing phenylalanine or tryptophan. The order of the fields is clone size, CDR3 length, V gene, D gene, J gene, CDR3 protein, CDR3 DNA. The D gene is left open where the match is weak. Clone size is given for some rows only: seen once, a few or many times, or a class if the clone is expanded.

clone size: NA
CDR3 length: 14
V gene: TRBV10-2
D gene: TRBD1
J gene: TRBJ1-1
CDR3 protein: CASKDRARGTEAFF
CDR3 DNA: TGCGCCAGCAAAGACAGGGCCCGGGGCACTGAAGCTTTCTTT

clone size: few
CDR3 length: 17
V gene: TRBV24-1
D gene: NA
J gene: TRBJ2-2
CDR3 protein: CATSDSIFRGNTGELFF
CDR3 DNA: TGTGCCACCAGTGATTCAATATTTCGGGGGAACACCGGGGAGCTGTTTTTT

clone size: NA
CDR3 length: 13
V gene: TRBV19
D gene: NA
J gene: TRBJ2-3
CDR3 protein: CASSHLAQDTQYF
CDR3 DNA: TGTGCCAGTAGCCACTTAGCCCAAGATACGCAGTATTTT

clone size: NA
CDR3 length: 13
V gene: TRBV18
D gene: NA
J gene: TRBJ2-2
CDR3 protein: CATGQGSTGELFF
CDR3 DNA: TGTGCCACGGGGCAGGGGAGCACCGGGGAGCTGTTTTTT

clone size: NA
CDR3 length: 15
V gene: TRBV7-9
D gene: TRBD1
J gene: TRBJ1-4
CDR3 protein: CASSQPGQANEKLFF
CDR3 DNA: TGTGCCAGCAGCCAACCGGGACAGGCTAATGAAAAACTGTTTTTT

clone size: NA
CDR3 length: 17
V gene: TRBV10-2
D gene: TRBD2
J gene: TRBJ2-1
CDR3 protein: CASSESSAGGPYNEQFF
CDR3 DNA: TGCGCCAGCAGTGAGTCCTCGGCGGGAGGGCCCTACAATGAGCAGTTCTTC

clone size: NA
CDR3 length: 16
V gene: TRBV24-1
D gene: TRBD2
J gene: TRBJ2-1
CDR3 protein: CATSDSSGRVVNEQFF
CDR3 DNA: TGTGCCACCAGTGATTCTAGCGGCCGGGTTGTCAATGAGCAGTTCTTC

clone size: NA
CDR3 length: 14
V gene: TRBV5-1
D gene: TRBD2
J gene: TRBJ2-1
CDR3 protein: CASSFSGRGDEQFF
CDR3 DNA: TGCGCCAGCAGCTTTAGCGGGAGGGGCGATGAGCAGTTCTTC

clone size: NA
CDR3 length: 18
V gene: TRBV30
D gene: TRBD2
J gene: TRBJ2-3
CDR3 protein: CACSSVSGSGGAPDTQYF
CDR3 DNA: TGTGCCTGCTCCTCGGTTTCAGGGAGCGGGGGGGCCCCAGATACGCAGTATTTT

clone size: NA
CDR3 length: 15
V gene: TRBV5-6
D gene: NA
J gene: TRBJ2-2
CDR3 protein: CASSLGRTNTGELFF
CDR3 DNA: TGTGCCAGCAGCTTGGGCAGGACGAACACCGGGGAGCTGTTTTTT

clone size: NA
CDR3 length: 15
V gene: TRBV18
D gene: NA
J gene: TRBJ1-1
CDR3 protein: CASSPKDGGSAEAFF
CDR3 DNA: TGTGCCAGCTCACCAAAGGACGGCGGGTCGGCTGAAGCTTTCTTT

clone size: NA
CDR3 length: 14
V gene: TRBV19
D gene: TRBD1
J gene: TRBJ1-5
CDR3 protein: CASSPTGPMQPQHF
CDR3 DNA: TGTGCCAGTAGTCCGACAGGGCCCATGCAGCCCCAGCATTTT

clone size: NA
CDR3 length: 13
V gene: TRBV10-3
D gene: TRBD1
J gene: TRBJ1-2
CDR3 protein: CAISTGGEYGYTF
CDR3 DNA: TGTGCCATCAGTACAGGGGGCGAATATGGCTACACCTTC

clone size: NA
CDR3 length: 13
V gene: TRBV3-1/TRBV3-2
D gene: NA
J gene: TRBJ2-2
CDR3 protein: CASVQSDTGELFF
CDR3 DNA: TGTGCCAGCGTACAGTCTGACACTGGGGAGCTGTTTTTT

clone size: NA
CDR3 length: 13
V gene: TRBV7-8
D gene: NA
J gene: TRBJ2-7
CDR3 protein: CASSFSGAYEQYF
CDR3 DNA: TGTGCCAGCAGCTTTTCGGGGGCCTACGAGCAGTACTTC

clone size: NA
CDR3 length: 14
V gene: TRBV7-8
D gene: NA
J gene: TRBJ1-4
CDR3 protein: CASSFSGFEEKLFF
CDR3 DNA: TGTGCCAGCAGCTTTTCCGGGTTTGAGGAAAAACTGTTTTTT

clone size: NA
CDR3 length: 15
V gene: TRBV10-1
D gene: TRBD1
J gene: TRBJ1-1
CDR3 protein: CASSEFGQGITEAFF
CDR3 DNA: TGCGCCAGCAGTGAGTTCGGACAGGGGATCACTGAAGCTTTCTTT

clone size: NA
CDR3 length: 14
V gene: TRBV7-2
D gene: NA
J gene: TRBJ1-3
CDR3 protein: CASSIPLVGNTIYF
CDR3 DNA: TGTGCCAGCAGCATCCCTTTAGTTGGAAACACCATATATTTT

clone size: NA
CDR3 length: 15
V gene: TRBV5-1
D gene: NA
J gene: TRBJ2-1
CDR3 protein: CASSFGGRGVGVGFF
CDR3 DNA: TGCGCCAGCAGCTTTGGGGGCCGGGGCGTCGGGGTAGGGTTCTTC

clone size: once
CDR3 length: 15
V gene: TRBV10-2
D gene: TRBD2
J gene: TRBJ2-3
CDR3 protein: CASALAGGPTDTQYF
CDR3 DNA: TGCGCCAGCGCGCTAGCGGGGGGGCCGACAGATACGCAGTATTTT

clone size: once
CDR3 length: 13
V gene: TRBV6-5
D gene: NA
J gene: TRBJ1-6
CDR3 protein: CASIGSYNSPLHF
CDR3 DNA: TGTGCCAGCATCGGCTCCTATAATTCACCCCTCCACTTT

clone size: NA
CDR3 length: 14
V gene: TRBV19
D gene: NA
J gene: TRBJ2-4
CDR3 protein: CASSADRAKNIQYF
CDR3 DNA: TGTGCCAGTAGTGCCGACAGGGCCAAAAACATTCAGTACTTC

clone size: NA
CDR3 length: 16
V gene: TRBV4-3
D gene: NA
J gene: TRBJ2-1
CDR3 protein: CASSQDGGLVVNEQFF
CDR3 DNA: TGCGCCAGCAGCCAAGACGGAGGGCTCGTAGTCAATGAGCAGTTCTTC

clone size: NA
CDR3 length: 16
V gene: TRBV4-1
D gene: NA
J gene: TRBJ2-1
CDR3 protein: CASSQDPGGSYNEQFF
CDR3 DNA: TGCGCCAGCAGCCAAGACCCAGGGGGGTCCTACAATGAGCAGTTCTTC

clone size: NA
CDR3 length: 14
V gene: TRBV2
D gene: TRBD1
J gene: TRBJ1-1
CDR3 protein: CASSGQGSSTEAFF
CDR3 DNA: TGTGCCAGCAGTGGACAGGGCAGCAGCACTGAAGCTTTCTTT

clone size: NA
CDR3 length: 15
V gene: TRBV7-8
D gene: NA
J gene: TRBJ1-1
CDR3 protein: CASSHGGVGSTEAFF
CDR3 DNA: TGTGCCAGCAGCCACGGGGGAGTAGGTAGCACTGAAGCTTTCTTT

clone size: NA
CDR3 length: 15
V gene: TRBV2
D gene: TRBD1
J gene: TRBJ1-2
CDR3 protein: CASSPTGQGDYGYTF
CDR3 DNA: TGTGCCAGCAGTCCGACGGGACAGGGGGACTATGGCTACACCTTC

clone size: NA
CDR3 length: 13
V gene: TRBV7-9
D gene: TRBD2
J gene: TRBJ2-2
CDR3 protein: CASSTSGTGELFF
CDR3 DNA: TGTGCCAGCAGCACTAGCGGGACCGGGGAGCTGTTTTTT

clone size: NA
CDR3 length: 15
V gene: TRBV15
D gene: NA
J gene: TRBJ1-5
CDR3 protein: CATSRSGGINQPQHF
CDR3 DNA: TGTGCCACCAGCAGGAGTGGAGGGATCAATCAGCCCCAGCATTTT

clone size: NA
CDR3 length: 14
V gene: TRBV6-4
D gene: NA
J gene: TRBJ1-1
CDR3 protein: CATRRDFMNTEAFF
CDR3 DNA: TGTGCCACCAGACGGGACTTCATGAACACTGAAGCTTTCTTT

clone size: once
CDR3 length: 15
V gene: TRBV10-1
D gene: NA
J gene: TRBJ1-3
CDR3 protein: CASSESSGSGYTIYF
CDR3 DNA: TGCGCCAGCAGTGAGTCGTCGGGAAGCGGTTACACCATATATTTT

clone size: NA
CDR3 length: 15
V gene: TRBV5-4
D gene: NA
J gene: TRBJ1-1
CDR3 protein: CASSLGSRVSTEAFF
CDR3 DNA: TGTGCCAGCAGTCTCGGGTCGAGGGTTAGCACTGAAGCTTTCTTT

clone size: NA
CDR3 length: 13
V gene: TRBV12-5
D gene: NA
J gene: TRBJ1-3
CDR3 protein: CASGLGGQNTIYF
CDR3 DNA: TGTGCTAGTGGTTTGGGGGGGCAGAACACCATATATTTT

clone size: few
CDR3 length: 15
V gene: TRBV19
D gene: TRBD1
J gene: TRBJ1-6
CDR3 protein: CASRSTGDNNSPLHF
CDR3 DNA: TGTGCCAGTAGGTCGACAGGGGACAATAATTCACCCCTCCACTTT

clone size: NA
CDR3 length: 15
V gene: TRBV5-6
D gene: NA
J gene: TRBJ1-2
CDR3 protein: CASSTPPPEVVGYTF
CDR3 DNA: TGTGCCAGCAGCACCCCGCCCCCAGAAGTGGTTGGCTACACCTTC

clone size: NA
CDR3 length: 14
V gene: TRBV2
D gene: TRBD2
J gene: TRBJ2-5
CDR3 protein: CASLRTSGQETQYF
CDR3 DNA: TGTGCCAGTCTCCGGACTAGCGGCCAAGAGACCCAGTACTTC

clone size: NA
CDR3 length: 14
V gene: TRBV27
D gene: NA
J gene: TRBJ1-1
CDR3 protein: CASRVLGPNTEAFF
CDR3 DNA: TGTGCCAGCAGGGTACTAGGGCCGAACACTGAAGCTTTCTTT

clone size: NA
CDR3 length: 15
V gene: TRBV2
D gene: NA
J gene: TRBJ1-2
CDR3 protein: CASSEAGIRGGGYTF
CDR3 DNA: TGTGCCAGCAGTGAAGCGGGCATTAGGGGGGGTGGCTACACCTTC

clone size: NA
CDR3 length: 14
V gene: TRBV6-6
D gene: NA
J gene: TRBJ1-5
CDR3 protein: CAKRPGGPDQPQHF
CDR3 DNA: TGTGCCAAACGTCCGGGGGGTCCAGATCAGCCCCAGCATTTT

clone size: few
CDR3 length: 14
V gene: TRBV10-1
D gene: NA
J gene: TRBJ2-1
CDR3 protein: CASSESHLIDEQFF
CDR3 DNA: TGCGCCAGCAGTGAGTCACACCTTATCGATGAGCAGTTCTTC

clone size: NA
CDR3 length: 15
V gene: TRBV18
D gene: NA
J gene: TRBJ1-4
CDR3 protein: CASSRQGLANEKLFF
CDR3 DNA: TGTGCCAGCTCCCGGCAGGGGCTTGCTAATGAAAAACTGTTTTTT

clone size: NA
CDR3 length: 14
V gene: TRBV7-2
D gene: NA
J gene: TRBJ2-3
CDR3 protein: CASSLAGGHDTQYF
CDR3 DNA: TGTGCCAGCAGCTTAGCGGGGGGGCACGATACGCAGTATTTT

clone size: once
CDR3 length: 13
V gene: TRBV7-8
D gene: NA
J gene: TRBJ1-2
CDR3 protein: CASSPVGGSGYTF
CDR3 DNA: TGTGCCAGCAGCCCCGTGGGTGGGAGTGGCTACACCTTC

clone size: few
CDR3 length: 16
V gene: TRBV5-5
D gene: TRBD1
J gene: TRBJ1-1
CDR3 protein: CASSFNERTGNTEAFF
CDR3 DNA: TGTGCCAGCAGCTTCAACGAGAGGACAGGGAACACTGAAGCTTTCTTT

clone size: few
CDR3 length: 13
V gene: TRBV11-3
D gene: TRBD1
J gene: TRBJ1-1
CDR3 protein: CASSPTGTGVAFF
CDR3 DNA: TGTGCCAGCAGCCCTACCGGGACAGGGGTAGCTTTCTTT

clone size: NA
CDR3 length: 17
V gene: TRBV5-4
D gene: TRBD2
J gene: TRBJ2-3
CDR3 protein: CASNPGGGGRIADTQYF
CDR3 DNA: TGTGCCAGCAACCCCGGTGGGGGCGGGAGGATCGCAGATACGCAGTATTTT

clone size: NA
CDR3 length: 13
V gene: TRBV7-9
D gene: NA
J gene: TRBJ1-2
CDR3 protein: CASSLNINYGYTF
CDR3 DNA: TGTGCCAGCAGCTTAAATATAAACTATGGCTACACCTTC

clone size: NA
CDR3 length: 14
V gene: TRBV5-1
D gene: NA
J gene: TRBJ1-1
CDR3 protein: CASSLDGGNTEAFF
CDR3 DNA: TGCGCCAGCAGCTTGGACGGGGGGAACACTGAAGCTTTCTTT

clone size: NA
CDR3 length: 17
V gene: TRBV5-6
D gene: TRBD2
J gene: TRBJ2-2
CDR3 protein: CASSLEVSREVGGELFF
CDR3 DNA: TGTGCCAGCAGCTTGGAGGTTTCGCGGGAGGTAGGCGGGGAGCTGTTTTTT

clone size: NA
CDR3 length: 16
V gene: TRBV2
D gene: TRBD1
J gene: TRBJ1-3
CDR3 protein: CASSGQGPFSGNTIYF
CDR3 DNA: TGTGCCAGCAGTGGACAGGGACCTTTCTCTGGAAACACCATATATTTT

clone size: NA
CDR3 length: 15
V gene: TRBV2
D gene: NA
J gene: TRBJ2-3
CDR3 protein: CASSEDAGAPDTQYF
CDR3 DNA: TGTGCCAGCAGTGAAGACGCGGGGGCCCCGGATACGCAGTATTTT

clone size: NA
CDR3 length: 15
V gene: TRBV9
D gene: TRBD1
J gene: TRBJ2-7
CDR3 protein: CASSATGEWPYEQYF
CDR3 DNA: TGTGCCAGCAGCGCTACAGGGGAATGGCCTTACGAGCAGTACTTC

clone size: NA
CDR3 length: 17
V gene: TRBV3-1/TRBV3-2
D gene: TRBD2
J gene: TRBJ2-2
CDR3 protein: CASSQTSGMGNTGELFF
CDR3 DNA: TGTGCCAGCAGCCAGACTAGCGGGATGGGAAACACCGGGGAGCTGTTTTTT

clone size: few
CDR3 length: 14
V gene: TRBV7-8
D gene: TRBD1
J gene: TRBJ1-2
CDR3 protein: CASSADRVDYGYTF
CDR3 DNA: TGTGCCAGCAGCGCGGACAGGGTCGACTATGGCTACACCTTC

clone size: NA
CDR3 length: 15
V gene: TRBV6-5
D gene: TRBD1
J gene: TRBJ1-1
CDR3 protein: CASSYGTGGITEAFF
CDR3 DNA: TGTGCCAGCAGTTACGGGACAGGGGGGATCACTGAAGCTTTCTTT